The 20 T cell receptor beta chains listed next were all sequenced from one sample in a study of shared clonotypes between healthy human individuals. Libraries were prepared by immunoSEQ multiplex PCR; TCRdb keeps only in-frame clonotypes and omits some of them. Found here are roughly 2,000,000 clones, approximately 94% of them singletons; the top ten hold around 1%. CD8 cells regarded as naive lacked CD45RO, were positively chosen for CCR7, and omitted terminally differentiated effector memory CD45RA+ cells. The specimen sequenced was naive CD8+ T cells sorted from blood. All receptors derive from a man in his late teens or twenties in good health.

The rearrangement uses TRBV6-5 and TRBJ1-2; 11 bases fit TRBD1. The ends lost 2 bases at V and 6 bases at J; junction bases unmatched: 2. The V gene's germline CDR1 is MNHEY and CDR2 SVGAGI. The CDR3 length is 14 residues. The CDR3 loop is CASSYGQGANGYTF. The CDR3 DNA is TGTGCCAGCAGTTACGGACAGGGGGCGAATGGCTACACCTTC.

This sequence joins TRBV4-1 and TRBJ2-1; the match to TRBD1 covers 7 bases. Germline CDR1 and CDR2: MGHRA and YSYEKL. CDR3 length equals 13 residues. J lost 7 bases, V lost 4 bases, and 4 bases had no gene match. The CDR3 loop is CASSRGTANEQFF. As DNA, the CDR3 is TGCGCCAGCAGCCGTGGGACAGCAAATGAGCAGTTCTTC.

This clone was observed once. This chain connects TRBV7-6 to TRBJ2-5; TRBD2 aligns across 9 bases. With V trimmed by 7 bases and J by 2 bases, 8 bases remained unmatched. CDR1 SGHVS and CDR2 FNYEAQ come from the germline V gene. The CDR3 contains 15 residues. The CDR3 DNA is TGTGCCAGCACCCCGGGGACTAGCCTTCAAGAGACCCAGTACTTC. Its protein product is CASTPGTSLQETQYF. The full variable domain, in which reference TRBV7-6 and TRBJ2-5 provide the parts outside the CDR3, is GAGVSQSPRYKVTKRGQDVALRCDPISGHVSLYWYRQALGQGPEFLTYFNYEAQQDKSGLPNDRFSAERPEGSISTLTIQRTEQRDSAMYRCASTPGTSLQETQYFGPGTRLLVL.

This chain uses TRBV6-4 with TRBJ2-7; unclear D gene. Per the germline V gene, CDR1 is MRHNA and CDR2 is SNTAGT. V was pared by 3 bases and J by 2 bases, with 8 bases between. This CDR3 is built from 13 residues. The CDR3 protein is CASSEGITYEQYF. The CDR3 bases are TGTGCCAGCAGTGAAGGCATCACCTACGAGCAGTACTTC.

The chain recombines TRBV10-3 with TRBJ1-1; 11 bases map to TRBD1. There are 15 residues in the CDR3. Germline CDR1 ENHRY, CDR2 SYGVKD. After removal of 5 bases from V and 3 bases from J, the junction contained 5 bases not matched to a gene. The CDR3 here is CAISRPGQGDTEAFF. Here the CDR3 DNA reads TGTGCCATCAGTCGTCCGGGACAGGGGGACACTGAAGCTTTCTTT.

The rearrangement links TRBV28 to TRBJ2-7; weak D call: TRBD1 (6 bases). Germline V gene lookup returns CDR1 MDHEN and CDR2 SYDVKM. CDR3 length equals 13 residues. V was trimmed by 3 bases and J by 3 bases, leaving 9 bases between them. The CDR3 sequence: CASSFRQVYEQYF. In DNA, the CDR3 is TGTGCCAGCAGTTTTCGACAGGTCTACGAGCAGTACTTC.

The chain couples TRBV7-3 to TRBJ2-5; tentative D call: TRBD2 (5 bases). This CDR3 contains 16 residues. The germline CDR1 and CDR2 sequences are SGHTA and FQGTGA. V lost 0 bases to trimming and J lost 5 bases, with 16 bases between them. The CDR3 reads CASSLTGKVSGETQYF. Here the CDR3 DNA reads TGTGCCAGCAGCTTAACGGGGAAGGTCTCGGGGGAGACCCAGTACTTC. The full variable domain, in which reference TRBV7-3 and TRBJ2-5 provide the parts outside the CDR3, is GAGVSQTPSNKVTEKGKYVELRCDPISGHTALYWYRQSLGQGPEFLIYFQGTGAADDSGLPNDRFFAVRPEGSVSTLKIQRTERGDSAVYLCASSLTGKVSGETQYFGPGTRLLVL.

This CDR3 is CASSFPTRNEQFF. CDR3 DNA: TGTGCCAGCAGTTTTCCGACTAGGAATGAGCAGTTCTTC. The chain joins TRBV6-5 to TRBJ2-1; a possible D gene is TRBD2 (6 bases). The CDR3 loop spans 13 amino acids. Germline V gene data show CDR1 as MNHEY and CDR2 as SVGAGI. The V end lost 4 bases, the J end lost 7 bases, and 11 bases lay between the germline ends.

The V and J genes are TRBV2 and TRBJ1-4; D is perhaps TRBD1 (6 bases). Germline assignment: CDR1 SNHLY and CDR2 FYNNEI. Trimming pared 2 bases from V and 8 bases from J, leaving 18 bases between. The CDR3 extends over 16 amino acids. The CDR3 is CASSERRQGMGEKLFF. The CDR3 DNA reads TGTGCCAGCAGTGAAAGGAGGCAGGGGATGGGGGAAAAACTGTTTTTT.

V usage is TRBV5-6 and J usage is TRBJ1-3; 7 bases are shared with TRBD1. The junction had 10 bases not matched to a gene; V was cut back by 4 bases and J by 6 bases. CDR3 length: 15 residues. Germline CDR1 is SGHDT and CDR2 is YYEEEE. As DNA, the CDR3 is TGTGCCAGCAGCCAAACGACAGGGTTGATAAACACCATATATTTT. Protein sequence: CASSQTTGLINTIYF.

The chain couples TRBV11-2 to TRBJ2-7, with D maybe TRBD1 (5 bases). Per the germline V gene, CDR1 is SGHAT and CDR2 is FQNNGV. This CDR3 contains 15 residues. V gave up 3 bases and J gave up 3 bases, with 15 bases separating them. The DNA for the CDR3 is TGTGCCAGCAGCTTGGGGCAGGGAACTTACTACGAGCAGTACTTC. Translated: CASSLGQGTYYEQYF.

The chain couples TRBV27 to TRBJ2-7, with 8 bases fitting TRBD2. The length of the CDR3 is 16 residues. V dropped 3 bases and J dropped 0; count of bases not matched to a gene: 7. From germline, CDR1 is MNHEY and CDR2 SMNVEV (reference sequence). The CDR3 loop reads CASSFQPSGLSYEQYF. The DNA for the CDR3 is TGTGCCAGCAGTTTTCAGCCTAGCGGGCTCTCCTACGAGCAGTACTTC.

This clone appeared a single time. V and J are TRBV7-8 and TRBJ2-1, with unresolved D. This CDR3 has 16 residues. Germline V gives CDR1 SGHVS, CDR2 FQNEAQ. V lost 1 base and J lost 0, with 10 bases in between. CDR3 region: CASSLETSSSYNEQFF. The CDR3 DNA reads as TGTGCCAGCAGCTTAGAAACTTCCAGCTCCTACAATGAGCAGTTCTTC. The full variable domain, rest sourced from reference TRBV7-8 and TRBJ2-1, is GAGVSQSPRYKVAKRGQDVALRCDPISGHVSLFWYQQALGQGPEFLTYFQNEAQLDKSGLPSDRFFAERPEGSVSTLKIQRTQQEDSAVYLCASSLETSSSYNEQFFGPGTRLTVL.

V and J are TRBV5-4 and TRBJ2-4; a weak D match, TRBD2 (5 bases). Deletions cut 3 bases from V and 1 base from J, with 17 bases between. CDR1 and CDR2 (germline): SGHNT, YYREEE (reference sequence). The CDR3 is 17 amino acids. The CDR3 protein is CASSSLEGLGAKNIQYF. The CDR3 DNA sequence: TGTGCCAGCAGCTCGCTAGAGGGCTTGGGGGCCAAAAACATTCAGTACTTC. Full variable domain (remainder filled in from reference TRBV5-4 and TRBJ2-4): ETGVTQSPTHLIKTRGQQVTLRCSSQSGHNTVSWYQQALGQGPQFIFQYYREEENGRGNFPPRFSGLQFPNYSSELNVNALELDDSALYLCASSSLEGLGAKNIQYFGAGTRLSVL.

The chain links TRBV5-4 to TRBJ2-2, with 8 bases that match TRBD2. Trimming took 3 bases from V and 4 from J; bases not matched to a gene: 5. The CDR3 spans 15 residues. Germline CDR1 reads SGHNT; CDR2 reads YYREEE (reference sequence). CDR3 coding DNA: TGTGCCAGCAGCTCTCCGGGGGGGTCCACCGGGGAGCTGTTTTTT. It is translated as CASSSPGGSTGELFF.

The rearrangement joins TRBV27 to TRBJ2-5; maybe TRBD2 (6 bases). V was pared by 1 base and J by 4 bases, with 13 bases between. The CDR3 spans 15 residues. CDR1 is MNHEY, CDR2 SMNVEV, per germline (reference sequence). In DNA form, the CDR3 reads TGTGCCAGCAGTTTATGGGCGACTAGGGTAGAGACCCAGTACTTC. Its protein is CASSLWATRVETQYF.

The chain links TRBV6-1 to TRBJ1-1; D is unresolved. V gave up 3 bases and J gave up 3 bases, with 11 bases separating them. CDR3 length: 14 residues. Germline CDR1 reads MNHNS; CDR2 reads SASEGT. CDR3 region: CASSEPRYDTEAFF. In DNA, the CDR3 is TGTGCCAGCAGTGAGCCAAGATATGACACTGAAGCTTTCTTT.

V usage is TRBV7-9 and J usage is TRBJ2-1, with D possibly called TRBD1 or TRBD2 (5 bases each). V gave up 8 bases and J gave up 8 bases, with 22 bases separating them. The germline V gene has CDR1 SEHNR and CDR2 FQNEAQ (reference sequence). The CDR3 contains 15 residues. CDR3 nucleotides: TGTGCCAGCCGAGGGGACCTTCCCTCACTCCATGAGCAGTTCTTC. It yields the protein CASRGDLPSLHEQFF.

The V and J genes are TRBV10-2 and TRBJ2-7, with 7 bases aligning to TRBD1. CDR3 length equals 15 residues. J gave up 1 base and V 0 bases, and 3 bases lay outside the gene matches. From germline, CDR1 is WSHSY and CDR2 SAAADI. CDR3 DNA sequence: TGCGCCAGCAGTGAGTCAGAGACAGGGTCCTACGAGCAGTACTTC. This gives the protein CASSESETGSYEQYF.

The chain recombines TRBV6-5 with TRBJ2-2; D is unclear. The CDR3 is made up of 16 amino acids. From germline, CDR1 is MNHEY and CDR2 SVGAGI. V was pared by 2 bases and J by 2 bases, with 12 bases between. CDR3 amino acids: CASSYASRLNTGELFF. CDR3 in DNA: TGTGCCAGCAGTTACGCCAGCCGGCTCAACACCGGGGAGCTGTTTTTT.